This T cell receptor (beta chain) was documented in a study of PD-1 blockade in classical Hodgkin lymphoma. Every patient had relapsed following autologous stem cell transplantation, and cohorts differed in brentuximab vedotin exposure. Libraries were prepared by immunoSEQ multiplex PCR; TCRdb keeps only in-frame clonotypes and omits some of them. Of 95,000 to 120,000 clones in the sample, about 88% were seen once. Note on this clone: Its antigen is unknown.

Germline CDR1 is LNHDA and CDR2 is SQIVND (reference sequence). V lost 1 base and J 4 bases, leaving 19 bases between the germline ends. CDR3 size: 17 residues. Study findings and constraints: When set against healthy donors, newly diagnosed patients were reported to show lower baseline TCR diversity.

The receptor was derived from a human donor with classical Hodgkin lymphoma. The material was peripheral blood mononuclear cells (PBMCs), obtained before the second cycle of nivolumab. V and J are TRBV19 and TRBJ1-2, with TRBD1 as a possible D gene (5 bases). The CDR3 sequence: CASSIVYAPGLGYGYTF. In nucleotides, the CDR3 is TGTGCCAGTAGTATAGTCTATGCCCCAGGGCTGGGCTATGGCTACACCTTC.